The 4 T cell receptor beta chains reported below all come from one sample, sequenced in a study of PD-1 blockade in classical Hodgkin lymphoma. The time point was: newly diagnosed, previously untreated cHL patient sample. Purified CD4+ T cells were obtained from thawed PBMCs through magnetic negative selection. The assay was immunoSEQ multiplex PCR, and TCRdb's table has in-frame clones only and misses some. The table has some 35,000 clones, roughly 89% seen once. Sequences were obtained from CD4+ T cells from blood. These receptors all stem from a human donor with classical Hodgkin lymphoma.

This chain joins TRBV6-5 and TRBJ1-3; D is ambiguous. The CDR3 extends over 15 amino acids. Germline V gene sequence: CDR1 MNHEY, CDR2 SVGAGI. V was pared by 2 bases and J by 3 bases, with 11 bases between. The CDR3 sequence: CASSYMWGVGNTIYF. The CDR3 DNA follows: TGTGCCAGCAGTTACATGTGGGGAGTTGGAAACACCATATATTTT.

This chain uses TRBV6-6 with TRBJ1-4; D not resolved. The ends were cut back, 0 bases at V and 8 bases at J, with 13 bases in the middle. The length of the CDR3 is 15 residues. Germline loops: CDR1 MNHNY, CDR2 SVGAGI (reference sequence). The CDR3 region has the DNA TGTGCCAGCAGTTACTCGGCGACATCCCGCGAAAAACTGTTTTTT. It is translated as CASSYSATSREKLFF.

This chain links TRBV5-4 with TRBJ2-5, with D maybe TRBD2 (6 bases). The CDR3 loop spans 15 amino acids. Germline V gene data show CDR1 as SGHNT and CDR2 as YYREEE (reference sequence). V was shortened by 4 bases and J by 4 bases, with 17 bases between the two germline ends. CDR3 in DNA: TGTGCCAGCAGCGAGACCGGGACCGGGGGAGAGACCCAGTACTTC. Amino acids: CASSETGTGGETQYF. The whole variable domain, filled in from reference TRBV5-4 and TRBJ2-5, reads ETGVTQSPTHLIKTRGQQVTLRCSSQSGHNTVSWYQQALGQGPQFIFQYYREEENGRGNFPPRFSGLQFPNYSSELNVNALELDDSALYLCASSETGTGGETQYFGPGTRLLVL.

This chain connects TRBV2 to TRBJ1-4; D possibly corresponds to TRBD1 (5 bases). The V gene's germline CDR1 is SNHLY and CDR2 FYNNEI. CDR3 length: 14 residues. Between the trimmed V and J ends, which lost 10 bases and 7 bases, there was a span of 19 bases. CDR3 residues: CATGRGQPFEKLFF. The CDR3 DNA reads TGTGCCACGGGACGGGGTCAGCCCTTTGAAAAACTGTTTTTT.